This T cell receptor (beta chain) was sequenced in a study of T cells after yellow fever vaccination. The CDR3 contains 15 residues. Germline CDR1 is SQVTM and CDR2 is ANQGSEA. V lost 2 bases to trimming and J lost 6 bases; unmatched junction nucleotides: 9. This clonotype appeared many times. 5'RACE template switching produced TCR cDNA carrying a universal primer site and UMIs. TCRdb ran MiXCR on the 5' RACE reads and lists one entry per CDR3 protein. This table holds some 32,000 distinct CDR3 sequences, around 4.3% found once. The sample was CD8+ T cells sorted from PBMCs, taken 5 days after the yellow fever booster vaccination. J is TRBJ2-3 and V is TRBV29-1; 9 bases map to TRBD1. The TCR originated in a man under 40 who received the YFV17D yellow fever vaccine. Here the CDR3 DNA reads TGCAGCGTTGAAATGCGGGACAGGGTATCGGATACGCAGTATTTT. This gives the protein CSVEMRDRVSDTQYF.